This is a list of T cell receptor beta chains from one sample in a study of blood T cells in healthy people across ages. TCRdb used MiXCR to reprocess the 5' RACE reads, holding one entry per CDR3 protein. This sample has around 1,500,000 distinct CDR3 sequences, with approximately 38% found just once. Sequencing used blood. These receptors were obtained from a woman aged 18-30 years in good health. Both conserved end residues are part of each CDR3. Fields, in order: CDR3 length, clone size, V gene, D gene, J gene, CDR3 protein, CDR3 DNA. A D gene is named only where the DNA matches it firmly. The listing skips clone size in some rows; elsewhere it reads once, few, many or a size class.

length: 14
size: NA
V: TRBV18
D: TRBD2
J: TRBJ2-1
CDR3: CASSPISGDNEQFF
DNA: TGTGCCAGCTCACCCATTAGCGGGGACAATGAGCAGTTCTTC

length: 17
size: NA
V: TRBV28
D: NA
J: TRBJ1-1
CDR3: CASGPGASRYMNTEAFF
DNA: TGTGCCAGCGGCCCCGGGGCGAGTAGGTACATGAACACTGAAGCTTTCTTT

length: 14
size: few
V: TRBV3-1
D: NA
J: TRBJ2-7
CDR3: CASSFPSRRYEQYF
DNA: TGTGCCAGCAGCTTCCCGTCCCGGCGCTACGAGCAGTACTTC

length: 15
size: many
V: TRBV7-2
D: NA
J: TRBJ2-1
CDR3: CASSLVVLALNEQFF
DNA: TGTGCCAGCAGCTTAGTGGTACTAGCACTAAATGAGCAGTTCTTC

length: 14
size: NA
V: TRBV6-1
D: NA
J: TRBJ1-4
CDR3: CASSEDWRGEKLFF
DNA: TGTGCCAGCAGTGAGGATTGGCGGGGTGAAAAACTGTTTTTT

length: 15
size: NA
V: TRBV24-1
D: TRBD1
J: TRBJ2-5
CDR3: CATSDFAGGQETQYF
DNA: TGTGCCACCAGTGATTTCGCAGGGGGCCAAGAGACCCAGTACTTC

length: 15
size: NA
V: TRBV4-2
D: NA
J: TRBJ2-2
CDR3: CASSQGFPRAGELFF
DNA: TGTGCCAGCAGCCAGGGCTTCCCAAGAGCCGGGGAGCTGTTTTTT

length: 15
size: few
V: TRBV12-3/TRBV12-4
D: NA
J: TRBJ1-6
CDR3: CASSLDGGPISPLHF
DNA: TGTGCCAGCAGTTTAGATGGGGGGCCTATTTCACCCCTCCACTTT

length: 14
size: NA
V: TRBV20-1
D: TRBD2
J: TRBJ2-5
CDR3: CSAMRTSGGQTQYF
DNA: TGCAGTGCTATGCGGACTAGCGGGGGGCAGACCCAGTACTTC

length: 12
size: NA
V: TRBV7-3
D: NA
J: TRBJ2-2
CDR3: CASSLKGGELFF
DNA: TGTGCCAGCAGCTTAAAGGGCGGGGAGCTGTTTTTT

length: 15
size: NA
V: TRBV3-1
D: NA
J: TRBJ1-1
CDR3: CASSQERVMNTEAFF
DNA: TGTGCCAGCAGCCAAGAACGGGTCATGAACACTGAAGCTTTCTTT

length: 13
size: NA
V: TRBV10-3
D: NA
J: TRBJ1-2
CDR3: CAISVDSDYGYTF
DNA: TGTGCCATCAGTGTTGACAGCGATTATGGCTACACCTTC

length: 16
size: NA
V: TRBV4-1
D: NA
J: TRBJ1-5
CDR3: CASSQEGSPGSQPQHF
DNA: TGCGCCAGCAGCCAAGAGGGTTCCCCGGGATCCCAGCCCCAGCATTTT

length: 13
size: NA
V: TRBV18
D: NA
J: TRBJ1-2
CDR3: CASRQAGGVGYTF
DNA: TGTGCCAGCCGACAGGCCGGGGGCGTGGGCTACACCTTC

length: 15
size: few
V: TRBV5-5
D: NA
J: TRBJ2-3
CDR3: CASSLVLKRTDTQYF
DNA: TGTGCCAGCAGCTTGGTGTTGAAAAGGACAGATACGCAGTATTTT

length: 14
size: NA
V: TRBV20-1
D: TRBD1
J: TRBJ2-7
CDR3: CSAKDRVFYNEQYF
DNA: TGCAGTGCTAAAGACAGGGTATTCTACAATGAGCAGTACTTC

length: 12
size: few
V: TRBV6-5
D: NA
J: TRBJ1-1
CDR3: CASSPGVGVAFF
DNA: TGTGCCAGCAGTCCAGGGGTGGGAGTAGCTTTCTTT

length: 13
size: NA
V: TRBV20-1
D: NA
J: TRBJ2-1
CDR3: CSARDTSYNEQFF
DNA: TGCAGTGCTAGAGACACAAGTTACAATGAGCAGTTCTTC

length: 14
size: NA
V: TRBV3-1
D: NA
J: TRBJ2-5
CDR3: CASAAPGTQETQYF
DNA: TGTGCCAGCGCGGCGCCCGGGACCCAAGAGACCCAGTACTTC

length: 14
size: NA
V: TRBV2
D: NA
J: TRBJ1-2
CDR3: CASSAGARTFGYTF
DNA: TGTGCCAGCAGTGCGGGCGCCAGGACCTTCGGCTACACCTTC

length: 15
size: NA
V: TRBV12-3/TRBV12-4
D: NA
J: TRBJ1-5
CDR3: CASSLGQGQNQPQHF
DNA: TGTGCCAGCAGTTTGGGCCAGGGTCAGAATCAGCCCCAGCATTTT

length: 14
size: NA
V: TRBV12-3/TRBV12-4
D: NA
J: TRBJ2-2
CDR3: CASRGYARGGELFF
DNA: TGTGCCAGTCGGGGCTACGCGAGGGGCGGGGAGCTGTTTTTT

length: 13
size: NA
V: TRBV5-1
D: NA
J: TRBJ2-1
CDR3: CASSGRGRHEQFF
DNA: TGCGCCAGCAGCGGTCGTGGGAGGCATGAGCAGTTCTTC

length: 16
size: few
V: TRBV14
D: TRBD1
J: TRBJ1-5
CDR3: CASSQAQDRVAQPQHF
DNA: TGTGCCAGCAGCCAAGCCCAGGACAGGGTGGCTCAGCCCCAGCATTTT

length: 14
size: NA
V: TRBV5-1
D: NA
J: TRBJ2-7
CDR3: CASSLNSLSYEQYF
DNA: TGCGCCAGCAGCTTGAACAGTCTATCCTACGAGCAGTACTTC

length: 15
size: few
V: TRBV5-1
D: NA
J: TRBJ2-1
CDR3: CASGPGASSYNEQFF
DNA: TGCGCCAGCGGCCCTGGGGCCAGCTCCTACAATGAGCAGTTCTTC

length: 12
size: few
V: TRBV3-1
D: NA
J: TRBJ2-5
CDR3: CASSQNRETQYF
DNA: TGTGCCAGCAGCCAAAATAGGGAGACCCAGTACTTC

length: 14
size: NA
V: TRBV7-2
D: TRBD2
J: TRBJ2-3
CDR3: CASSSSGSSNTQYF
DNA: TGTGCCAGCAGTTCTAGCGGTTCGTCGAATACGCAGTATTTT